Sequencing of this TCR beta chain was carried out in a study of T cells in Graves' hyperthyroidism and ophthalmopathy. Findings and caveats of the study: A 13 V-J signature model discriminated ophthalmopathy versus stable hyperthyroidism. Appearing also in blood were most of the thyroid clonotypes expanded above 0.001.

Regions amplified from RNA transcripts were the TCR beta CDR3 regions. Carried out on the TCR CDR3, a first-round RT-PCR used the HTBI primer set. TCRdb reanalysed the multiplex PCR reads using MiXCR and keeps one entry per CDR3 protein. This sample has 530,000 or so distinct CDR3 sequences; 46% occur once, and the top ten carry around 8%. Absence of ophthalmopathy progression within 18 months defined stable Graves' hyperthyroidism. A word on this clonotype: Its antigen is unknown.

Germline-derived CDR1 and CDR2 are ENHRY and SYGVKD. This CDR3 is built from 15 residues. V shed 5 bases and J shed 5 bases, with 18 bases lying between them. The sequence derives from a woman under 30 with Graves' hyperthyroidism. The specimen sequenced was peripheral blood or thyroid tissue (not recorded which). The rearrangement joins TRBV10-3 to TRBJ1-2; D is uncertain. The CDR3 DNA follows: TGTGCCATCAGTAGGACTAGCGGGCTTGAGTATGGCTACACCTTC. Translated: CAISRTSGLEYGYTF.